The 4 T cell receptor beta chains listed next were all sequenced from one sample in a study of cytomegalovirus exposure and HLA in healthy donors. The PCR ran on 60 Vbeta and 13 Jbeta primers. Repertoires were generated with immunoSEQ multiplex PCR, while TCRdb's copy carries only in-frame clones and drops some. The data hold some 140,000 clones, with 75% to 80% observed a single time. Sample: PBMCs. These receptors all come from a young man in good health and CMV-seronegative.

In this sample, this clone turned up once. One end of the junction varies from germline; a read error may be responsible. The gene calls are TRBV7-7 and TRBJ2-1, with no clear D. Germline values: CDR1 SSHAT, CDR2 FNYEAQ (reference sequence). CDR3 length equals 14 residues. DNA for the CDR3: TGTGCTAGCAGCTTAGGAGCCAGGAACAATGAGCAGTTCTTC. It encodes CASSLGARNNEQFF.

On this clone: The germline gene is not matched at one end of the junction; a read error may be the cause. The gene calls are TRBV28 and TRBJ2-7, with TRBD2 matching over 11 bases. Germline-derived CDR1 and CDR2 are MDHEN and SYDVKM. This CDR3 comprises 12 residues. The CDR3 protein is CAGRGLAADQYF. The DNA of the CDR3 is TGTGCCGGCAGGGGACTAGCGGCCGATCAGTACTTC.

The rearrangement joins TRBV14 to TRBJ2-7; 7 bases are shared with TRBD2. This CDR3 has 15 amino acids. Germline V CDR1 and CDR2: SGHDN, FVKESK. V shed 0 bases, J shed 2 bases, and the junction held 4 bases outside the gene matches. CDR3 bases: TGTGCCAGCAGCCAAGATCTAGCGGAAACCTACGAGCAGTACTTC. The encoded protein is CASSQDLAETYEQYF.

This sequence joins TRBV5-1 and TRBJ2-5, with 9 bases that match TRBD2. The CDR3 loop spans 15 amino acids. The J segment lost 0 bases and the V segment lost 0 bases, leaving 0 bases of the junction unmatched. Germline lookup yields CDR1 SGHRS and CDR2 YFSETQ. The CDR3 loop is CASSLASGDQETQYF. The CDR3 DNA is TGCGCCAGCAGCTTGGCTAGCGGGGACCAAGAGACCCAGTACTTC.